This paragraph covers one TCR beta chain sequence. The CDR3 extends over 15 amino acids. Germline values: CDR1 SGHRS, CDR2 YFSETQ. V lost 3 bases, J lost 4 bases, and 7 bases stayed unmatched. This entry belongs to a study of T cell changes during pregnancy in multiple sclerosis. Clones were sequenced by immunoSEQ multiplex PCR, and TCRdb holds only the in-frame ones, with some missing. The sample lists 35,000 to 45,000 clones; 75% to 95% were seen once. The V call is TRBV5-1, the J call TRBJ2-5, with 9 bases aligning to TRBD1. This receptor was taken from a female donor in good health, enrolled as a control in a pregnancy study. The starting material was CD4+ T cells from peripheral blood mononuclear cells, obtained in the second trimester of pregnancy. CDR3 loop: CASSSRGQGRETQYF. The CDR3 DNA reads TGCGCCAGCAGCTCGAGGGGACAGGGACGAGAGACCCAGTACTTC.